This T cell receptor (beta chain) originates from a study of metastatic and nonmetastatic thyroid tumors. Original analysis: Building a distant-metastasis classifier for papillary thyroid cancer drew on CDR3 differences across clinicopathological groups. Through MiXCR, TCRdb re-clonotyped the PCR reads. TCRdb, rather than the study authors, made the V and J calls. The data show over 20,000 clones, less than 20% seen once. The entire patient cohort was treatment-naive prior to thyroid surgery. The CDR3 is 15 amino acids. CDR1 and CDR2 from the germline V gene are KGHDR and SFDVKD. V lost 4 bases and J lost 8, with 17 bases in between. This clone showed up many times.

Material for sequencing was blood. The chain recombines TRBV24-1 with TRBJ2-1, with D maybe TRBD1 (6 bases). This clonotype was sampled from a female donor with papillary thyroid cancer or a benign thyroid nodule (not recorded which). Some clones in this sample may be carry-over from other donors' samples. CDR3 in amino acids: CATSDRGGSRDEQFF. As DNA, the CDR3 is TGTGCCACCAGTGACCGAGGGGGTTCTCGGGATGAGCAGTTCTTC.